A single sample gave rise to the 27 T cell receptor beta chains below, sequenced in a study of cytomegalovirus exposure and HLA in healthy donors. PCR employed 60 Vbeta and 13 Jbeta primers. Generated by immunoSEQ multiplex PCR, the TCRdb table keeps only in-frame clones and is missing some. The table for this sample gives under 150,000 clones. Sequencing was done on a sample of PBMCs. The receptors shown here come from a man aged 40-55 years in good health and CMV-seronegative.

This rearrangement joins TRBV6-5 to TRBJ2-7, with D perhaps TRBD1 (6 bases). Germline CDR1 is MNHEY and CDR2 is SVGAGI. CDR3 size: 14 residues. Trimming took 6 bases from V and 0 from J, leaving 12 bases between them. CDR3 coding DNA: TGTGCCAGCAGCCCCGGGACATACTCCTACGAGCAGTACTTC. Protein product: CASSPGTYSYEQYF.

The CDR3 DNA reads TGTGCCAGCAGCTCCGGGACAGGGGCCTCTGGGGCCAACGTCCTGACTTTC. Protein sequence: CASSSGTGASGANVLTF. The rearrangement uses TRBV5-8 and TRBJ2-6; 10 bases match TRBD1. The V segment lost 3 bases and the J segment 0 bases; nucleotides outside the gene matches: 3. The CDR3 runs to 17 residues. Germline lookup yields CDR1 SGHTS and CDR2 YDEGEE.

The DNA of the CDR3 is TGCGCCAGCAGCTTGGCGCAGGGGCTCGAGAACACCTTC. This gives the protein CASSLAQGLENTF. The rearrangement uses TRBV5-1 and TRBJ1-2; perhaps TRBD1 as D (6 bases). The CDR3 spans 13 residues. CDR1 is SGHRS, CDR2 YFSETQ, per germline. Trimming removed 0 bases at V and 12 bases at J, with 15 bases between.

J is TRBJ2-3 and V is TRBV10-3; TRBD2 agrees at 10 bases. After removal of 6 bases from V and 4 bases from J, the junction contained 7 bases not matched to a gene. This CDR3 spans 15 amino acids. The V gene's germline CDR1 is ENHRY and CDR2 SYGVKD. The chain's CDR3 is CAISQSGGAADTQYF. The CDR3 DNA sequence: TGTGCCATCAGCCAGAGCGGGGGGGCGGCAGATACGCAGTATTTT.

The chain joins TRBV11-2 to TRBJ2-7, with 9 bases identical to TRBD1. The V gene end was trimmed by 6 bases and the J gene end by 6 bases; junction bases not matched to a gene: 12. From germline, CDR1 is SGHAT and CDR2 FQNNGV. The CDR3 covers 15 residues. The CDR3 sequence: CASRNLQGAAGEQYF. The CDR3 bases are TGTGCCAGCAGAAACCTACAGGGGGCAGCGGGCGAGCAGTACTTC.

The chain is built from TRBV28 and TRBJ1-5, with unresolved D. This CDR3 has 15 amino acids. Trimming shortened V by 8 bases and J by 5 bases, and 19 bases separated the two germline ends. In germline, CDR1 is MDHEN, CDR2 SYDVKM. The CDR3 DNA reads TGTGCCAGCTCCTTCGGGAGGGAGAAGGATCAGCCCCAGCATTTT. Translation: CASSFGREKDQPQHF.

The V gene is TRBV19, the J gene TRBJ2-2; D gene ambiguous. V lost 4 bases and J lost 6, with 6 bases in between. Germline V lookup: CDR1 LNHDA, CDR2 SQIVND (reference sequence). The CDR3 runs to 12 residues. Here the CDR3 reads CASSRAAGELFF. The CDR3 nucleotides are TGTGCCAGTAGTAGAGCTGCCGGGGAGCTGTTTTTT.

The V and J genes are TRBV7-8 and TRBJ1-1; D is possibly TRBD1 (5 bases). Germline loops: CDR1 SGHVS, CDR2 FQNEAQ. The CDR3 runs to 13 residues. V lost 2 bases and J lost 3, with 7 bases in between. This CDR3 reads CASSLQGYTEAFF. The CDR3 region has the DNA TGTGCCAGCAGCTTACAGGGTTACACTGAAGCTTTCTTT. The full variable domain, with the rest looked up from reference TRBV7-8 and TRBJ1-1, is GAGVSQSPRYKVAKRGQDVALRCDPISGHVSLFWYQQALGQGPEFLTYFQNEAQLDKSGLPSDRFFAERPEGSVSTLKIQRTQQEDSAVYLCASSLQGYTEAFFGQGTRLTVV.

This sequence joins TRBV7-2 and TRBJ2-1; TRBD2 agrees at 13 bases. Trimming at V came to 1 base and at J to 6 bases, leaving 9 bases not matched to a gene. The CDR3 extends over 18 amino acids. The germline V gene encodes CDR1 SGHTA and CDR2 FQGNSA. CDR3 in DNA: TGTGCCAGCAGCTTAGAGGTACTAGCGGGGGGGCCCCTCAATGAGCAGTTCTTC. This codes for CASSLEVLAGGPLNEQFF. The entire variable domain, with the rest obtained from reference TRBV7-2 and TRBJ2-1, is as follows: GAGVSQSPSNKVTEKGKDVELRCDPISGHTALYWYRQSLGQGLEFLIYFQGNSAPDKSGLPSDRFSAERTGGSVSTLTIQRTQQEDSAVYLCASSLEVLAGGPLNEQFFGPGTRLTVL.

The chain combines TRBV19 with TRBJ2-3; 8 bases are shared with TRBD2. Trimming cost V 4 bases and J 5 bases; bases outside gene matches: 5. This CDR3 is 14 amino acids long. The germline CDR1 and CDR2 sequences are LNHDA and SQIVND (reference sequence). CDR3 sequence: CASSKGLVGDTQYF. The DNA for the CDR3 is TGTGCCAGTAGTAAGGGACTAGTTGGAGATACGCAGTATTTT.

In the case of this clone: Relative to the germline gene, one junction end is altered; a read error may explain this. The chain uses TRBV7-3 and TRBJ1-1, with TRBD1 identical over 9 bases. CDR1 and CDR2 (germline): SGHTA, FQGTGA. The CDR3 consists of 17 residues. This CDR3 reads CASTLRPTGGVGTEAFF. DNA of the CDR3: TGTGCCAGCACCTTAAGACCCACAGGGGGCGTCGGCACTGAAGCTTTCTTT.

The V gene is TRBV28, the J gene TRBJ1-2, with D possibly TRBD1 on 5 matching bases. The CDR3 runs 13 residues. Germline CDR1 and CDR2: MDHEN and SYDVKM. Between the trimmed V and J ends, which lost 7 bases and 4 bases, there was a span of 13 bases. CDR3: CASTKAGPYGYTF. Written as DNA, the CDR3 is TGTGCCAGCACTAAGGCGGGGCCCTATGGCTACACCTTC.

The chain uses TRBV9 and TRBJ1-1; unclear D gene. CDR3 length equals 17 residues. Germline CDR1 SGDLS, CDR2 YYNGEE. V lost 0 bases, J lost 4 bases, and 19 bases lay in between. The CDR3, as DNA: TGTGCCAGCAGCGTAGGGGAGGATGGGGTGCGGGGCACTGAAGCTTTCTTT. Translation: CASSVGEDGVRGTEAFF.

V usage is TRBV4-3 and J usage is TRBJ2-2; 7 positions agree with TRBD1. Looked up from germline, CDR1 is LGHNA and CDR2 is YSLEER. The CDR3 length is 16 residues. With V trimmed by 2 bases and J by 3 bases, 6 bases remained unmatched. As DNA, the CDR3 is TGCGCCAGCAGCCAAACCGGGACAGTAGACACCGGGGAGCTGTTTTTT. It codes for CASSQTGTVDTGELFF.

Remarks on this clone: Other DNA sequences in the same sample also yield this CDR3. The chain recombines TRBV6-5 with TRBJ2-1; 7 nucleotides line up with TRBD1. V lost 6 bases, J lost 0 bases, and 5 bases stayed unmatched. This CDR3 is 15 amino acids long. Germline CDR1 and CDR2: MNHEY and SVGAGI. Written as DNA, the CDR3 is TGTGCCAGCAGACCGGGACAGAGCTCCTACAATGAGCAGTTCTTC. Amino acid sequence: CASRPGQSSYNEQFF.

As regards this clone: Other DNA sequences of this sample code for an identical CDR3. The chain has TRBV19 and TRBJ1-1; 8 bases line up with TRBD1. The CDR3 runs to 14 residues. Losses at the gene ends were 4 bases for V and 1 base for J; bases not matched to a gene: 2. The germline gives CDR1 LNHDA, CDR2 SQIVND (reference sequence). CDR3 in amino acids: CASSTQGGNTEAFF. The CDR3, as DNA: TGTGCCAGTAGTACACAGGGGGGGAACACTGAAGCTTTCTTT.

Comments on this clone: Other DNA sequences in this specimen translate into the identical CDR3. The rearrangement joins TRBV5-1 to TRBJ2-3; 8 bases agree with TRBD2. This CDR3 region has 14 residues. CDR1 is SGHRS, CDR2 YFSETQ, per germline. The trim removed 4 bases at V and 1 base at J, leaving 2 bases unmatched. The CDR3 spells CASSSGGGTDTQYF. The CDR3, as DNA: TGCGCCAGCAGCAGCGGGGGAGGCACAGATACGCAGTATTTT.

The J gene is TRBJ2-7, the V gene TRBV29-1; 7 bases match TRBD2. Germline V gene sequence: CDR1 SQVTM, CDR2 ANQGSEA. The CDR3 totals 13 residues. V lost 3 bases to trimming and J lost 1 base; unmatched junction nucleotides: 3. CDR3 region: CSVDGSGSYEQYF. The CDR3 DNA is TGCAGCGTTGATGGTAGCGGGTCCTACGAGCAGTACTTC.

The J gene is TRBJ2-5, the V gene TRBV2; 7 bases agree with TRBD1. V shed 6 bases, J shed 2 bases, and the junction held 6 bases outside the gene matches. CDR1 is SNHLY, CDR2 FYNNEI, per germline. The CDR3 contains 14 residues. CDR3 DNA: TGTGCCAGCAGCGGACAGGTCAGACAAGAGACCCAGTACTTC. It yields the protein CASSGQVRQETQYF.

The chain joins TRBV4-2 to TRBJ2-6, with D perhaps TRBD2 (5 bases). Germline V gene sequence: CDR1 LGHNA, CDR2 YNFKEQ. Between the trimmed V and J ends, which lost 0 bases and 0 bases, there was a span of 6 bases. The CDR3 totals 16 residues. The CDR3: CASSQDRGSGANVLTF. The DNA for the CDR3 is TGTGCCAGCAGCCAAGATCGGGGCTCTGGGGCCAACGTCCTGACTTTC.

The rearrangement uses TRBV18 and TRBJ1-1; 8 bases line up with TRBD1. The junction had 8 bases not matched to a gene; V was cut back by 4 bases and J by 4 bases. CDR1 and CDR2 (germline): KGHSH, LQKENI. The CDR3 consists of 15 residues. In DNA, the CDR3 is TGTGCCAGCTCACGTCGGGCAGGGGGCGTCACTGAAGCTTTCTTT. This sequence encodes CASSRRAGGVTEAFF.

This rearrangement joins TRBV5-6 to TRBJ1-2; D ambiguous. Trimming cost V 5 bases and J 8 bases, with 10 bases left between them. The CDR3 covers 11 residues. Germline CDR1 SGHDT, CDR2 YYEEEE. The CDR3 DNA sequence: TGTGCCAGCAGTCCAGGTGGAGGCTACACCTTC. Translation gives CASSPGGGYTF.

In the case of this clone: Within the sample, other DNA sequences also encode this same CDR3. The V call is TRBV2, the J call TRBJ2-7; 8 bases are shared with TRBD1. Germline loops: CDR1 SNHLY, CDR2 FYNNEI. Unmatched junction bases numbered 2, after V lost 9 bases and J lost 4 bases. The CDR3 totals 11 residues. CDR3 sequence: CASHRGYEQYF. The CDR3 DNA sequence: TGTGCCAGTCACAGGGGGTACGAGCAGTACTTC.

The V call is TRBV5-6, the J call TRBJ1-2; D is undetermined. V was trimmed by 5 bases and J by 4 bases, leaving 6 bases between them. The CDR3 consists of 11 residues. CDR1 SGHDT and CDR2 YYEEEE come from the germline V gene. DNA for the CDR3: TGTGCCAGCAGTTCTAGCTATGGCTACACCTTC. Translated: CASSSSYGYTF.

The chain joins TRBV5-1 to TRBJ2-3, with 9 bases that match TRBD1. Germline values: CDR1 SGHRS, CDR2 YFSETQ. J lost 3 bases, V lost 5 bases, and 7 bases had no gene match. The CDR3 totals 15 residues. The CDR3 spells CASRITQGATDTQYF. CDR3 bases: TGCGCCAGCAGAATTACACAGGGGGCTACAGATACGCAGTATTTT.

The V and J genes are TRBV4-1 and TRBJ1-6; no firm D call. This CDR3 spans 14 amino acids. Between the trimmed V and J ends, which lost 0 bases and 7 bases, there was a span of 7 bases. Germline CDR1 MGHRA, CDR2 YSYEKL. Here the CDR3 reads CASSQDERNSPLHF. Written as DNA, the CDR3 is TGCGCCAGCAGCCAAGATGAGAGGAATTCACCCCTCCACTTT.

The J gene is TRBJ2-4, the V gene TRBV25-1; weak D call: TRBD2 (5 bases). Trimming left V 2 bases short and J 6 bases short, with 5 bases between. CDR1 is MGHDK and CDR2 is SYGVNS in the germline V gene. CDR3 length: 12 amino acids. The CDR3 sequence is CASSERGNIQYF. The CDR3 DNA reads TGTGCCAGCAGTGAACGGGGAAACATTCAGTACTTC.